This passage covers 8 T cell receptor beta chains from one sample sequenced in a study of beta chain features in type 1 diabetes. Sequenced material consisted of expressed TCRB transcripts (all of the isolated RNA was reverse transcribed). Method: immunoSEQ multiplex PCR; TCRdb's copy keeps in-frame clones and lacks some. The top ten clones hold 0.35% to 0.5% of a sample with around 160,000 clones, 40% to 55% of them seen once. What was sequenced was Tregs from blood. The receptors stem from a man aged 18 to 29 in good health.

Only one count was recorded for this clone. V and J are TRBV30 and TRBJ2-5, with a tentative D call TRBD2 (6 bases). V lost 5 bases, J lost 4 bases, and 8 bases lay in between. Germline V gives CDR1 GTSNPN, CDR2 SVGIG (reference sequence). The CDR3 is made up of 11 amino acids. This CDR3 reads CAWAGGETQYF. For the CDR3, the DNA is TGTGCCTGGGCCGGGGGAGAGACCCAGTACTTC.

This clone was seen only a few times. CDR3 in amino acids: CASSLGGGYEKLFF. CDR3 in DNA: TGCGCCAGCAGCCTTGGCGGGGGGTACGAAAAACTGTTTTTT. The chain carries TRBV4-3 and TRBJ1-4, with D possibly being TRBD1 (5 bases). Germline lookup yields CDR1 LGHNA and CDR2 YSLEER. The V end was cut by 4 bases, the J end by 8 bases, with 14 bases between. CDR3 length equals 14 residues.

The CDR3 sequence is CASSSPQLNTEAFF. The CDR3 DNA is TGTGCCAGCAGTTCCCCACAGTTGAACACTGAAGCTTTCTTT. This chain links TRBV6-5 with TRBJ1-1; D unresolved. Trimming shortened V by 4 bases and J by 0 bases, and 9 bases separated the two germline ends. The V gene's germline CDR1 is MNHEY and CDR2 SVGAGI. The length of the CDR3 is 14 residues.

The V gene is TRBV19, the J gene TRBJ2-4, with D tentatively TRBD1 (6 bases). The CDR3 runs 14 residues. Trimming stripped 3 bases from V and 5 bases from J, with 11 bases between. The germline CDR1 and CDR2 sequences are LNHDA and SQIVND (reference sequence). The CDR3 nucleotides read TGTGCCAGTAGTATCAATTGGGGGCAAAACATTCAGTACTTC. This translates into CASSINWGQNIQYF. The full variable domain, rest sourced from reference TRBV19 and TRBJ2-4, is DGGITQSPKYLFRKEGQNVTLSCEQNLNHDAMYWYRQDPGQGLRLIYYSQIVNDFQKGDIAEGYSVSREKKESFPLTVTSAQKNPTAFYLCASSINWGQNIQYFGAGTRLSVL.

This clone has only a few counts. This sequence joins TRBV20-1 and TRBJ1-2; TRBD1 matches at 7 bases. Germline V gene sequence: CDR1 DFQATT, CDR2 SNEGSKA (reference sequence). V was clipped by 5 bases and J by 3 bases; unmatched bases: 0. The CDR3 sequence is 11 residues long. CDR3: CSAGTDYGYTF. CDR3 nucleotide sequence: TGCAGTGCTGGGACAGACTATGGCTACACCTTC.

The rearrangement joins TRBV28 to TRBJ1-5; D uncertain. CDR3 size: 13 residues. V was pared by 3 bases and J by 7 bases, with 10 bases between. The germline CDR1 and CDR2 sequences are MDHEN and SYDVKM. CDR3 nucleotide sequence: TGTGCCAGCAGTTTCATGGTAGAACAGCCCCAGCATTTT. Residues: CASSFMVEQPQHF. Combining the CDR3 with reference TRBV28 and TRBJ1-5 gives the whole variable domain DVKVTQSSRYLVKRTGEKVFLECVQDMDHENMFWYRQDPGLGLRLIYFSYDVKMKEKGDIPEGYSVSREKKERFSLILESASTNQTSMYLCASSFMVEQPQHFGDGTRLSIL.

Only a few counts were recorded for this clone. This chain connects TRBV27 to TRBJ2-1, with 8 bases identical to TRBD1. This CDR3 is 17 amino acids long. Per germline, CDR1 MNHEY and CDR2 SMNVEV (reference sequence). V shed 4 bases and J 4 bases; nucleotides not matched to a gene: 12. The CDR3, as DNA: TGTGCCAGCAGTTCCTCCGGGACAGGTTCCTCTTACAATGAGCAGTTCTTC. Its protein product is CASSSSGTGSSYNEQFF.

The genes are TRBV6-4 and TRBJ2-1, with 9 bases lining up with TRBD1. The CDR3 spans 14 residues. V gave up 5 bases and J gave up 7 bases; unmatched junction bases: 6. Germline loops: CDR1 MRHNA, CDR2 SNTAGT. The CDR3 DNA follows: TGTGCCAGCAGTAAAGGGACAGGGCGGAATGAGCAGTTCTTC. Translating it yields CASSKGTGRNEQFF.